This T cell receptor beta chain stems from a study of blood T cell repertoires in COVID-19. Assay used: immunoSEQ multiplex PCR; TCRdb lists only in-frame clones, some missing. This sample has 300,000 to 400,000 clones, with 70% to 90% found just once. The CDR3 contains 20 residues. J gave up 5 bases and V 3 bases, and 20 bases lay outside the gene matches. Germline V gene sequence: CDR1 LGHDT, CDR2 YNNKEL (reference sequence). This TCR was recovered from a woman in her thirties with COVID-19, enrolled during active disease. The sequencing sample was made of peripheral blood. V usage is TRBV3-1 (or the pseudogene TRBV3-2) and J usage is TRBJ2-7, with TRBD2 matching over 12 bases. Here the CDR3 reads CASSHYGSSVLAGGIDEQYF. The CDR3 coding sequence is TGTGCCAGCAGCCACTACGGTAGTTCGGTACTAGCGGGGGGAATCGACGAGCAGTACTTC.